This TCR beta chain was captured in a study of siplizumab effects on memory and regulatory T cells. Assay used: immunoSEQ multiplex PCR; TCRdb lists only in-frame clones, some missing. The sample contains around 58,000 clones, roughly 85% of which appear only once. In a few donor pairs, unstimulated naive, memory, effector memory and TEMRA subsets were sequenced. A note on this clone: Other DNA sequences in this specimen translate into the identical CDR3.

The CDR3 runs to 14 residues. Germline V gene lookup returns CDR1 SGHTA and CDR2 FQGNSA. With 1 base clipped from V and 4 bases from J, the junction kept 2 bases outside the gene matches. The sequencing input was memory CD4+ T cells sorted from blood. The V and J genes are TRBV7-2 and TRBJ2-5; 8 positions agree with TRBD2. The TCR was taken from a human donor in good health. CDR3 region: CASSLGAGGETQYF. As DNA, the CDR3 is TGTGCCAGCAGCTTAGGCGCGGGAGGAGAGACCCAGTACTTC.